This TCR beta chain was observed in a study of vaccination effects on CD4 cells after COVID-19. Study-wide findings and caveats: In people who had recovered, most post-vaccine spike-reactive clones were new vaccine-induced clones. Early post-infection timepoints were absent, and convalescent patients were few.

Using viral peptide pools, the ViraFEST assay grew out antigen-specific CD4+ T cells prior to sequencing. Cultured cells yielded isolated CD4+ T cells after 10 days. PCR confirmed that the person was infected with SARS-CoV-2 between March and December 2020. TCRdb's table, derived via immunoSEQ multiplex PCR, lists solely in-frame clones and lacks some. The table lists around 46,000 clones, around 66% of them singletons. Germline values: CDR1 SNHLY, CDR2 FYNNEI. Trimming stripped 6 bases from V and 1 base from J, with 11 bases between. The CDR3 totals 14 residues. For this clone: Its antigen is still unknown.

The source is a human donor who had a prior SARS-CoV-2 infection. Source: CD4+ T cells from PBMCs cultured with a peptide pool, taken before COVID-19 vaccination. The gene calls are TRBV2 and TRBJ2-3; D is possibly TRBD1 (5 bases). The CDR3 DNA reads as TGTGCCAGCAGCAGGGTAGGTGGCACAGATACGCAGTATTTT. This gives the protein CASSRVGGTDTQYF. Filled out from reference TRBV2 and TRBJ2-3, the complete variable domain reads EPEVTQTPSHQVTQMGQEVILRCVPISNHLYFYWYRQILGQKVEFLVSFYNNEISEKSEIFDDQFSVERPDGSNFTLKIRSTKLEDSAMYFCASSRVGGTDTQYFGPGTRLTVL.